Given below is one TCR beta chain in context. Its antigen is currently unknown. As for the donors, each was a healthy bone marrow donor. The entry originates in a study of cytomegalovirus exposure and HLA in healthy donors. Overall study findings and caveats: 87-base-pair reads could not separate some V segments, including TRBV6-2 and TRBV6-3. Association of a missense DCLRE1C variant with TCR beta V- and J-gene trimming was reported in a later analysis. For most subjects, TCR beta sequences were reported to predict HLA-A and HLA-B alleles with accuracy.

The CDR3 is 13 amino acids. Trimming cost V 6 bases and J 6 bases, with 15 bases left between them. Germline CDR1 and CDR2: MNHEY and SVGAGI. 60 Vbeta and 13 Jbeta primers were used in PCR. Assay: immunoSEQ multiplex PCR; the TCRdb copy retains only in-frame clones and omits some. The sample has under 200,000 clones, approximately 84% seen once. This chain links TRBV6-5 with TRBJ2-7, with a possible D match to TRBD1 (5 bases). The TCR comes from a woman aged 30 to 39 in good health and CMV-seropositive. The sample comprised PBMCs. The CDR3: CASRETGPTEQYF. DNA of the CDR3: TGTGCCAGCAGGGAAACAGGTCCCACCGAGCAGTACTTC.